A selection of T cell receptor beta chains follows, all from one sample in a study of cytomegalovirus exposure and HLA in healthy donors. Produced via immunoSEQ multiplex PCR; TCRdb's table is partial and in-frame only. The top ten hold less than 2.5% of the sample, which has roughly 190,000 clones, 70% to 80% seen once. The sequenced sample consisted of PBMCs. The receptors shown here come from a woman aged 50 to 60 in good health and CMV-seronegative. The conserved cysteine and the conserved F or W are not part of the CDR3 here. Each record gives: CDR3 protein, J gene, clone size, V gene. Clone size is not always given. Where it is, it says once, few, many or a class for expanded clones.

CDR3aa: ASSLWSGTPLNQPQH
j_gene: TRBJ1-5
abundance: -
v_gene: TRBV7-9

CDR3aa: ASSSYHKQPQH
j_gene: TRBJ1-5
abundance: -
v_gene: TRBV6-6

CDR3aa: ASSLGSSGGNTDTQY
j_gene: TRBJ2-3
abundance: -
v_gene: TRBV7-2

CDR3aa: ASSLGLDRGPFMNTEAF
j_gene: TRBJ1-1
abundance: -
v_gene: TRBV5-1

CDR3aa: ASSLDQGARGNTIY
j_gene: TRBJ1-3
abundance: -
v_gene: TRBV28

CDR3aa: ASSFDSDGYT
j_gene: TRBJ1-2
abundance: -
v_gene: TRBV5-1

CDR3aa: ASSLGPSGSAETQY
j_gene: TRBJ2-5
abundance: -
v_gene: TRBV11-2

CDR3aa: ASSPESFPLAGAYNEQF
j_gene: TRBJ2-1
abundance: -
v_gene: TRBV21-1

CDR3aa: ASSELGLVTGANVLT
j_gene: TRBJ2-6
abundance: -
v_gene: TRBV6-1

CDR3aa: ASSQDPLRIYNEQF
j_gene: TRBJ2-1
abundance: -
v_gene: TRBV4-1

CDR3aa: ASSWTSGSTDTQY
j_gene: TRBJ2-3
abundance: once
v_gene: TRBV4-3

CDR3aa: ARRGGRSPDTQY
j_gene: TRBJ2-3
abundance: -
v_gene: TRBV2

CDR3aa: ASSLSGGVETQY
j_gene: TRBJ2-5
abundance: -
v_gene: TRBV5-1

CDR3aa: ASSPTWGRDTEAF
j_gene: TRBJ1-1
abundance: -
v_gene: TRBV7-9

CDR3aa: ASSSPSGRATYEQY
j_gene: TRBJ2-7
abundance: -
v_gene: TRBV5-4

CDR3aa: ASSLDPFRKEKLF
j_gene: TRBJ1-4
abundance: -
v_gene: TRBV5-4

CDR3aa: ASRASGSSYEQY
j_gene: TRBJ2-7
abundance: few
v_gene: TRBV7-2

CDR3aa: ASSDGTGQETQY
j_gene: TRBJ2-5
abundance: -
v_gene: TRBV7-2

CDR3aa: ASSLARMDTQY
j_gene: TRBJ2-3
abundance: -
v_gene: TRBV7-6

CDR3aa: ASSLAAGGYNEQF
j_gene: TRBJ2-1
abundance: -
v_gene: TRBV7-6

CDR3aa: ASSLGTTGRAQETQY
j_gene: TRBJ2-5
abundance: -
v_gene: TRBV7-8

CDR3aa: ASTADRGGQPQH
j_gene: TRBJ1-5
abundance: few
v_gene: TRBV18

CDR3aa: ASSSGLAGGGEQY
j_gene: TRBJ2-7
abundance: -
v_gene: TRBV5-1

CDR3aa: SVEPGTGELF
j_gene: TRBJ2-2
abundance: -
v_gene: TRBV29-1

CDR3aa: ATRSHRWATNYGYT
j_gene: TRBJ1-2
abundance: -
v_gene: TRBV28

CDR3aa: ASSFSGGYNEQF
j_gene: TRBJ2-1
abundance: few
v_gene: TRBV7-6

CDR3aa: ASKSDRSNQPQH
j_gene: TRBJ1-5
abundance: -
v_gene: TRBV2

CDR3aa: AWSDRGRGADTQY
j_gene: TRBJ2-3
abundance: -
v_gene: TRBV30

CDR3aa: ASSKHFRKGLAGGGVDEQY
j_gene: TRBJ2-7
abundance: -
v_gene: TRBV21-1

CDR3aa: ASSQVGTGSSPLH
j_gene: TRBJ1-6
abundance: -
v_gene: TRBV4-3

CDR3aa: ASSKTSRTHTEAF
j_gene: TRBJ1-1
abundance: -
v_gene: TRBV5-8

CDR3aa: ASSYRTGGYEQY
j_gene: TRBJ2-7
abundance: -
v_gene: TRBV6-5

CDR3aa: ASTGQLTETQY
j_gene: TRBJ2-5
abundance: -
v_gene: TRBV2

CDR3aa: ASSSNRDNTEAF
j_gene: TRBJ1-1
abundance: -
v_gene: TRBV28

CDR3aa: ASSSAGGTYNEQF
j_gene: TRBJ2-1
abundance: few
v_gene: TRBV9

CDR3aa: ASSRGVTDTQY
j_gene: TRBJ2-3
abundance: once
v_gene: TRBV14

CDR3aa: ASSEQGAQSGELF
j_gene: TRBJ2-2
abundance: -
v_gene: TRBV6-4

CDR3aa: ASSFDGGANTGELF
j_gene: TRBJ2-2
abundance: -
v_gene: TRBV5-1

CDR3aa: ASSTGISRLF
j_gene: TRBJ1-4
abundance: -
v_gene: TRBV11-3

CDR3aa: ASSEGRGEQF
j_gene: TRBJ2-1
abundance: -
v_gene: TRBV2

CDR3aa: ASSPEGTGANVLT
j_gene: TRBJ2-6
abundance: -
v_gene: TRBV9

CDR3aa: ASSQDVGRFFYGYT
j_gene: TRBJ1-2
abundance: -
v_gene: TRBV4-1

CDR3aa: ASSGRYIEGEFSKNIQY
j_gene: TRBJ2-4
abundance: -
v_gene: TRBV7-8

CDR3aa: ASSERTGVTETQY
j_gene: TRBJ2-5
abundance: -
v_gene: TRBV2

CDR3aa: ASSSTSGTGYTGELF
j_gene: TRBJ2-2
abundance: -
v_gene: TRBV7-7

CDR3aa: ASSPPAYNEQF
j_gene: TRBJ2-1
abundance: -
v_gene: TRBV7-9

CDR3aa: ASSLGATDTQY
j_gene: TRBJ2-3
abundance: -
v_gene: TRBV28

CDR3aa: ASSITGGTWEQY
j_gene: TRBJ2-7
abundance: few
v_gene: TRBV19

CDR3aa: ASSWGQGNQPQH
j_gene: TRBJ1-5
abundance: -
v_gene: TRBV7-2

CDR3aa: ASSEGTGVNEQY
j_gene: TRBJ2-7
abundance: -
v_gene: TRBV27

CDR3aa: ASTLTGTGVDTEAF
j_gene: TRBJ1-1
abundance: -
v_gene: TRBV19

CDR3aa: ASSHKGQGATNYGYT
j_gene: TRBJ1-2
abundance: -
v_gene: TRBV4-1

CDR3aa: ASSPNFYNEQF
j_gene: TRBJ2-1
abundance: -
v_gene: TRBV19

CDR3aa: ATTMRSSYNSPLH
j_gene: TRBJ1-6
abundance: -
v_gene: TRBV19

CDR3aa: ASSLWFLGQGSYEQY
j_gene: TRBJ2-7
abundance: -
v_gene: TRBV28